Listed here are 21 T cell receptor beta chains from one sample, sequenced in a study of blood T cell repertoires in COVID-19. Libraries were prepared by immunoSEQ multiplex PCR; TCRdb keeps only in-frame clonotypes and omits some of them. The sample contains approximately 250,000 clones, 75% to 85% of which appear only once. Sequences were obtained from PBMCs or T cells enriched from blood (not recorded which). The receptors shown here come from a woman in her fifties or sixties with acute COVID-19.

This chain uses TRBV6-2 or TRBV6-3 with TRBJ1-2; 7 bases map to TRBD1. V was clipped by 4 bases and J by 9 bases; unmatched bases: 8. The V gene's germline CDR1 is MNHEY and CDR2 SVGEGT. The CDR3 length is 13 residues. Here the CDR3 DNA reads TGTGCCAGCAGTTTCAACAGGGGAGTGAGCTACACCTTC. Its translation is CASSFNRGVSYTF.

This chain connects TRBV6-5 to TRBJ2-7, with 7 bases identical to TRBD2. Germline trimming cut 2 bases from V and 2 bases from J; bases unmatched to any gene: 6. There are 15 residues in the CDR3. The germline gives CDR1 MNHEY, CDR2 SVGAGI. The CDR3 coding sequence is TGTGCCAGCAGTTACACCGGGACTACCGCCTACGAGCAGTACTTC. This sequence encodes CASSYTGTTAYEQYF.

The chain has TRBV10-3 and TRBJ1-5; D might be TRBD1 (5 bases). Trimming pared 4 bases from V and 3 bases from J, leaving 7 bases between. Per germline, CDR1 ENHRY and CDR2 SYGVKD. The CDR3 runs to 13 residues. DNA for the CDR3: TGTGCCATCAGTGGGGGGGTCAATCAGCCCCAGCATTTT. It translates to CAISGGVNQPQHF.

The gene calls are TRBV27 and TRBJ1-2; 8 bases agree with TRBD1. CDR1 is MNHEY and CDR2 is SMNVEV in the germline V gene (reference sequence). Losses at the gene ends were 3 bases for V and 0 bases for J; bases not matched to a gene: 9. The CDR3 is 17 amino acids. CDR3 nucleotide sequence: TGTGCCAGCAGTTTCCACGGGACAGGAAAAGCTAACTATGGCTACACCTTC. Its protein product is CASSFHGTGKANYGYTF.

The rearrangement links TRBV5-6 to TRBJ1-2; 10 nucleotides match TRBD1. Germline loops: CDR1 SGHDT, CDR2 YYEEEE. J lost 6 bases, V lost 4 bases, and 9 bases had no gene match. This CDR3 comprises 15 residues. The CDR3 nucleotides read TGTGCCAGCAGCCCACTCGACAGGGGGCTGGATGGCTACACCTTC. This translates into CASSPLDRGLDGYTF.

The J gene is TRBJ1-1, the V gene TRBV5-1; the match to TRBD1 covers 8 bases. CDR3 length equals 15 residues. Germline assignment: CDR1 SGHRS and CDR2 YFSETQ. The V and J ends lost 6 bases and 0 bases, in that order; junction bases with no gene match: 7. The CDR3 nucleotides read TGCGCCAGCAACAGTGGGGACAGGTTGAACACTGAAGCTTTCTTT. Translation: CASNSGDRLNTEAFF.

The chain links TRBV28 to TRBJ1-1; D not resolved. The CDR3 runs 14 residues. Germline V gene data show CDR1 as MDHEN and CDR2 as SYDVKM. The V gene lost 7 bases and the J gene lost 4 bases, with 16 bases spanning the gap. The CDR3 protein is CASKEAGEVTEAFF. The CDR3 bases are TGTGCCAGCAAGGAGGCCGGAGAAGTCACTGAAGCTTTCTTT.

The chain recombines TRBV7-9 with TRBJ1-1; TRBD1 agrees at 10 bases. The CDR3 extends over 15 amino acids. The ends lost 4 bases at V and 7 bases at J; junction bases unmatched: 9. Germline V gives CDR1 SEHNR, CDR2 FQNEAQ (reference sequence). The CDR3 sequence: CASSSPGTGVYEAFF. The CDR3, as DNA: TGTGCCAGCAGCTCGCCCGGGACAGGGGTATATGAAGCTTTCTTT.

V usage is TRBV5-1 and J usage is TRBJ1-2, with D perhaps matching TRBD1 (6 bases). Germline V gene sequence: CDR1 SGHRS, CDR2 YFSETQ. This CDR3 spans 17 amino acids. V lost 0 bases to trimming and J lost 6 bases, with 21 bases between them. Here the CDR3 reads CASSLEPLQGSVDGYTF. CDR3 coding DNA: TGCGCCAGCAGCTTGGAGCCCCTACAGGGCTCAGTAGATGGCTACACCTTC.

The chain carries TRBV9 and TRBJ2-7; D gene unclear. Trimming shortened V by 0 bases and J by 2 bases, and 9 bases separated the two germline ends. Germline V lookup: CDR1 SGDLS, CDR2 YYNGEE. The CDR3 runs 14 residues. CDR3 sequence reads: CASSVGDIPYEQYF. The DNA for the CDR3 is TGTGCCAGCAGCGTAGGTGACATACCCTACGAGCAGTACTTC.

The chain links TRBV7-2 to TRBJ2-7, with 9 positions matching TRBD2. The CDR3 has 16 amino acids. Germline CDR1 SGHTA, CDR2 FQGNSA. The ends lost 1 base at V and 0 bases at J; junction bases unmatched: 4. The CDR3 nucleotides are TGTGCCAGCAGCTTAGGTAGCGGGGGCCTCTCCTACGAGCAGTACTTC. Translated, it gives CASSLGSGGLSYEQYF.

The chain recombines TRBV7-2 with TRBJ2-1; TRBD2 matches at 9 bases. Trimming took 4 bases from V and 4 from J; bases not matched to a gene: 5. The germline V gene has CDR1 SGHTA and CDR2 FQGNSA. CDR3 length: 15 residues. For the CDR3, the DNA is TGTGCCAGCAGCTCGCGGGGGGGCCAATACAATGAGCAGTTCTTC. Amino acid sequence: CASSSRGGQYNEQFF.

As regards this clone: This same CDR3 is encoded by further DNA sequences in the sample. This chain links TRBV5-1 with TRBJ2-7; 7 bases are shared with TRBD1. The CDR3 has 14 amino acids. J lost 3 bases, V lost 0 bases, and 3 bases had no gene match. CDR1 SGHRS and CDR2 YFSETQ come from the germline V gene. The CDR3 DNA reads TGCGCCAGCAGCTTGGGGACAGGCTACTACGAGCAGTACTTC. This gives the protein CASSLGTGYYEQYF.

This clone was seen more than once but under ten times. V is TRBV10-2 and J is TRBJ1-5; D not certain. Germline V gene sequence: CDR1 WSHSY, CDR2 SAAADI. This CDR3 contains 14 residues. Trimming shortened V by 1 base and J by 7 bases, and 11 bases separated the two germline ends. The CDR3 protein is CASSELRQEQPQHF. The CDR3 DNA reads TGCGCCAGCAGTGAGTTGCGTCAGGAACAGCCCCAGCATTTT.

The genes are TRBV6-5 and TRBJ2-2; 8 bases are a match to TRBD1. CDR1 is MNHEY and CDR2 is SVGAGI in the germline V gene. The CDR3 consists of 16 residues. V lost 4 bases, J lost 4 bases, and 8 bases stayed unmatched. CDR3 nucleotides: TGTGCCAGCAGTTCACGACAGGGGTGGACCACCGGGGAGCTGTTTTTT. Protein: CASSSRQGWTTGELFF.

The chain is built from TRBV14 and TRBJ2-4; weak D call: TRBD1 (6 bases). The CDR3 covers 13 residues. The germline V and J ends were trimmed by 1 base and 8 bases, with 9 bases remaining between them. The germline V gene encodes CDR1 SGHDN and CDR2 FVKESK. The CDR3 region has the DNA TGTGCCAGCAGCCAAGCGCACAGGGACATTCAGTACTTC. Its translation is CASSQAHRDIQYF.

This clone was observed a few times. The chain uses TRBV19 and TRBJ1-1; D is unresolved. The germline V gene has CDR1 LNHDA and CDR2 SQIVND (reference sequence). The length of the CDR3 is 13 residues. Trimming left V 4 bases short and J 1 base short, with 7 bases between. CDR3 protein: CASSKQANTEAFF. CDR3 sequence (DNA): TGTGCCAGTAGTAAGCAGGCGAACACTGAAGCTTTCTTT. The full variable domain, in which reference TRBV19 and TRBJ1-1 provide the parts outside the CDR3, is DGGITQSPKYLFRKEGQNVTLSCEQNLNHDAMYWYRQDPGQGLRLIYYSQIVNDFQKGDIAEGYSVSREKKESFPLTVTSAQKNPTAFYLCASSKQANTEAFFGQGTRLTVV.

This chain connects TRBV7-8 to TRBJ1-5, with TRBD1 identical over 9 bases. Germline V gene sequence: CDR1 SGHVS, CDR2 FQNEAQ. There are 15 residues in the CDR3. Trimming at V came to 5 bases and at J to 2 bases, leaving 4 bases not matched to a gene. The CDR3 coding sequence is TGTGCCAGCAGCCTCCGGGACAGGGGCAATCAGCCCCAGCATTTT. Its protein is CASSLRDRGNQPQHF.

This chain uses TRBV7-9 with TRBJ1-1; a weak D match, TRBD1 (6 bases). Trimming removed 1 base at V and 7 bases at J, with 13 bases between. This CDR3 contains 14 residues. Per the germline V gene, CDR1 is SEHNR and CDR2 is FQNEAQ (reference sequence). CDR3 amino acids: CASSLGRGGDEAFF. The CDR3 DNA follows: TGTGCCAGCAGCTTAGGCAGGGGCGGTGATGAAGCTTTCTTT.

This chain joins TRBV6-1 and TRBJ2-3, with 9 bases matching TRBD2. Germline trimming cut 4 bases from V and 1 base from J; bases unmatched to any gene: 6. The CDR3 extends over 16 amino acids. Germline lookup yields CDR1 MNHNS and CDR2 SASEGT. CDR3 DNA sequence: TGTGCCAGCAGTGGAATAGCGGGGGCACGCACAGATACGCAGTATTTT. Translating gives CASSGIAGARTDTQYF.

This chain links TRBV5-4 with TRBJ1-1; D unclear. V lost 3 bases to trimming and J lost 7 bases, with 7 bases between them. Germline V gene data show CDR1 as SGHNT and CDR2 as YYREEE (reference sequence). CDR3 length equals 11 residues. CDR3 sequence (DNA): TGTGCCAGCAGCTCGGGAATTGAAGCTTTCTTT. Protein product: CASSSGIEAFF.